This TCR beta chain was observed in a study of T cell repertoires in cytomegalovirus infection. Looking at the study overall: Public TCR beta signatures were indicative of both CMV infection and a matching HLA type.

From the reads, TCRdb called clonotypes with MiXCR, one entry per CDR3 protein. The sample yields 40,000 to 50,000 distinct CDR3 sequences, approximately 22% seen once. CDR1 SGHTA and CDR2 FQGNSA come from the germline V gene. V lost 1 base to trimming and J lost 6 bases, with 11 bases between them. The CDR3 covers 14 residues. Findings of the study overall: CMV-specific TCR beta clonotypes restricted by HLA-C dominated the ex vivo response.

Points on this clonotype: What it binds is unknown.

The source is a human donor in good health (CMV status not recorded). Some clones in this sample may be carry-over from other donors' samples. The specimen sequenced was PBMCs, sequenced either directly or after in vitro stimulation (not recorded which). The gene calls are TRBV7-2 and TRBJ2-3; D is ambiguous. The CDR3 here is CASSLVRYGDTQYF. The CDR3 nucleotides are TGTGCCAGCAGCTTAGTTAGATATGGGGATACGCAGTATTTT.